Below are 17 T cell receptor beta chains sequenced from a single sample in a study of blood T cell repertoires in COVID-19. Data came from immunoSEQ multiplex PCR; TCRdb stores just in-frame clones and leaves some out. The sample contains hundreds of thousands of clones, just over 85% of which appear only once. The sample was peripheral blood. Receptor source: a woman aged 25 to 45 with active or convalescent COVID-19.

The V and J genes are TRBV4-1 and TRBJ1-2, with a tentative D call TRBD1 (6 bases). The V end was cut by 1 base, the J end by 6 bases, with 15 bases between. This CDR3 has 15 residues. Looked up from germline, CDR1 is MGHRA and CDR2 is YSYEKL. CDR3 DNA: TGCGCCAGCAGCCAAGGGAAGGGGGAAATCGATGGCTACACCTTC. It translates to CASSQGKGEIDGYTF.

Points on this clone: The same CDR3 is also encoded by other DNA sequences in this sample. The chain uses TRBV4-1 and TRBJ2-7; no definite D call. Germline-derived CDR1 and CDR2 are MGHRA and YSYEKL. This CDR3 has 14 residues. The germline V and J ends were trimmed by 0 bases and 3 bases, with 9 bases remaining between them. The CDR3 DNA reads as TGCGCCAGCAGCCAAGATTGGAGAAGCTACGAGCAGTACTTC. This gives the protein CASSQDWRSYEQYF.

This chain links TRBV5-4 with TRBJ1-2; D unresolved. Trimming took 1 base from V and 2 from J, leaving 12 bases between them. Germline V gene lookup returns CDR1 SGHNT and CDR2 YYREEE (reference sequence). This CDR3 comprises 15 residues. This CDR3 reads CASSLSGSLNYGYTF. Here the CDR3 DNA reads TGTGCCAGCAGCTTGTCGGGGTCCCTAAACTATGGCTACACCTTC.

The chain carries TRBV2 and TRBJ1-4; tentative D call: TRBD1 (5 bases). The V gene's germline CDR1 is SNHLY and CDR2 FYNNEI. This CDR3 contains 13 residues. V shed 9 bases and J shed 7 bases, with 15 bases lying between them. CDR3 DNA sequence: TGTGCCAGTCTTCAGGGCCAGGGTGAAAAACTGTTTTTT. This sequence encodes CASLQGQGEKLFF.

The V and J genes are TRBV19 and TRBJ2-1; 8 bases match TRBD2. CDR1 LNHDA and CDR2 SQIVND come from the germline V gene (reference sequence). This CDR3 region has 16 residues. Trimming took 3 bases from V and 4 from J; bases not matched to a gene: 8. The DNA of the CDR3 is TGTGCCAGTAGTATCACCGCGGGGGGTTTGTACAATGAGCAGTTCTTC. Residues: CASSITAGGLYNEQFF.

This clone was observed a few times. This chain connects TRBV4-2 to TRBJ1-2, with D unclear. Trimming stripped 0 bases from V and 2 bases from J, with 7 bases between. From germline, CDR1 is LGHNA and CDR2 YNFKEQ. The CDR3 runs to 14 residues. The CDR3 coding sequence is TGTGCCAGCAGCCAAGAGCGGGCAAACTATGGCTACACCTTC. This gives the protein CASSQERANYGYTF.

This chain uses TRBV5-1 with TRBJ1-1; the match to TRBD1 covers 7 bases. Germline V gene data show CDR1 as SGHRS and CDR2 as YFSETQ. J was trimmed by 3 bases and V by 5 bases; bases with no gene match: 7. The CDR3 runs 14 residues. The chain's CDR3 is CASSTGTEYTEAFF. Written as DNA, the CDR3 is TGCGCCAGCAGTACCGGGACAGAGTACACTGAAGCTTTCTTT.

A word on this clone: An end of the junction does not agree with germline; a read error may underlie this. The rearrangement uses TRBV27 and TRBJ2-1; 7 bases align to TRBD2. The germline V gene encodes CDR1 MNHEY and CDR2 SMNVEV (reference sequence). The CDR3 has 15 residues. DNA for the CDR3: TGTGCCAGCAGTTTAACACTAGCGCCTTACAATGAGCTGTTCTTC. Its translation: CASSLTLAPYNELFF.

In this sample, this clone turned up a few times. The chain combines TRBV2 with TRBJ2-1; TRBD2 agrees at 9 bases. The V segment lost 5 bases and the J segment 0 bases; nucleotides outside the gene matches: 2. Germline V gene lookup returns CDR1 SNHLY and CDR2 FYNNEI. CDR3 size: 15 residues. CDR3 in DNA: TGTGCCAGCAGTATTAGCGGGAGCTCCTACAATGAGCAGTTCTTC. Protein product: CASSISGSSYNEQFF.

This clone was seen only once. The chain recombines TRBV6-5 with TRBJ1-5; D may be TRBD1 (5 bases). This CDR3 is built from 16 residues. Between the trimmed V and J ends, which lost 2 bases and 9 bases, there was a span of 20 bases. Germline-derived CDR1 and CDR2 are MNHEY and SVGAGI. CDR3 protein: CASSYPGRVARRPQHF. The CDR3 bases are TGTGCCAGCAGTTACCCCGGCAGGGTCGCGCGTCGGCCCCAGCATTTT.

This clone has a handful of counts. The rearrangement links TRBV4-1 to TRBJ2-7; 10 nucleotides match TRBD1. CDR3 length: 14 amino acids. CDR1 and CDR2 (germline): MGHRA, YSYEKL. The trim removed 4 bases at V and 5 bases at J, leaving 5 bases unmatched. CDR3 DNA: TGCGCCAGCAGCCTCACCGGGACAGGGGACGAGCAGTACTTC. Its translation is CASSLTGTGDEQYF.

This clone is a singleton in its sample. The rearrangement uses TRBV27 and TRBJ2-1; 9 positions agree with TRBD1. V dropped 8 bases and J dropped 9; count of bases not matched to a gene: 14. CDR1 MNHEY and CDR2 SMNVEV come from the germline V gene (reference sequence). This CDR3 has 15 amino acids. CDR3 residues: CASGGPGQGFGEQFF. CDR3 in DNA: TGTGCCAGCGGAGGACCGGGACAGGGCTTTGGTGAGCAGTTCTTC.

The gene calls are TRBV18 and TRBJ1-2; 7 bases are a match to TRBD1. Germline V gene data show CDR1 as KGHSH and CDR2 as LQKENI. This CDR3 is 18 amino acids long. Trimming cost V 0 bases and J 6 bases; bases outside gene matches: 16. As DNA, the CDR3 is TGTGCCAGCTCACCACCGGGGACAGTCTCGACAAGGGGGGATGGCTACACCTTC. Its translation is CASSPPGTVSTRGDGYTF.

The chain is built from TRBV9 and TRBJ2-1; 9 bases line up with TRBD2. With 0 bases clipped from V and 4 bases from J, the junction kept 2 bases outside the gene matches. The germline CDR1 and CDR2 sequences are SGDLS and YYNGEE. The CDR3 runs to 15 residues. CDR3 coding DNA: TGTGCCAGCAGCGTAGTTAGCGGGAGTTACAATGAGCAGTTCTTC. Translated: CASSVVSGSYNEQFF.

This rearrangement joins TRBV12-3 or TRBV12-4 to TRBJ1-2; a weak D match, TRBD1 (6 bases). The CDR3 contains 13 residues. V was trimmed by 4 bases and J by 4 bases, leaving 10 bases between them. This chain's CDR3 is CASSYGQRYGYTF. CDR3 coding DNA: TGTGCCAGCAGTTACGGACAGCGCTATGGCTACACCTTC.

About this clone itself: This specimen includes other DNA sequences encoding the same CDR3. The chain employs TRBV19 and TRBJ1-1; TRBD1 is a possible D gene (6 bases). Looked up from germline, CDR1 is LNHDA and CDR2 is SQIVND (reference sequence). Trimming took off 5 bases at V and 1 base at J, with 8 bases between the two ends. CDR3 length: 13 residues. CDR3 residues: CASSGQTNTEAFF. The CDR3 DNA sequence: TGTGCCAGTAGTGGACAGACGAACACTGAAGCTTTCTTT.

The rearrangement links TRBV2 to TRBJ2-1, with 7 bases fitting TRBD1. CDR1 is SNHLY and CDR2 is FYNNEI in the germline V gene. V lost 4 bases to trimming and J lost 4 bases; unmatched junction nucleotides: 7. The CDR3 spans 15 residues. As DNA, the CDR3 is TGTGCCAGCAGTGGTCGAGGGGACAGATACAATGAGCAGTTCTTC. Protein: CASSGRGDRYNEQFF.